The next 8 T cell receptor beta chains were all read from a single sample in a study of identical twins. Each CDR3 protein gets one entry after TCRdb re-called the 5' RACE reads with MiXCR. The top ten clones hold 13% of a sample with roughly 720,000 distinct CDR3 sequences, about 20% of them seen once. These data also featured in a second study, about T cells expressing NK-cell markers.

Sequenced input: PBMCs. These receptor sequences come from a woman between 18 and 29 years old in good health.

This clonotype was seen only a few times. CDR3 amino acids: CASSFTRVRDEQYF. The CDR3, as DNA: TGTGCCAGCAGCTTCACGAGGGTTCGGGACGAGCAGTACTTC. The chain employs TRBV5-5 and TRBJ2-7, with D possibly being TRBD2 (5 bases). The CDR3 is 14 residues long. Germline V gene data show CDR1 as SGHKS and CDR2 as YYEKEE (reference sequence). Trimming took 2 bases from V and 5 from J, leaving 14 bases between them.

The sample holds one count of this clonotype. The chain recombines TRBV19 with TRBJ2-7; a weak D match, TRBD2 (5 bases). V was trimmed by 6 bases and J by 1 base, leaving 13 bases between them. This CDR3 contains 14 residues. Germline V lookup: CDR1 LNHDA, CDR2 SQIVND (reference sequence). As DNA, the CDR3 is TGTGCCAGTAGCACCTTCCGGGGATCCTACGAGCAGTACTTC. Encoded protein: CASSTFRGSYEQYF.

This clonotype has more than one count but fewer than ten. The rearrangement joins TRBV11-3 to TRBJ1-1; D is ambiguous. Germline CDR1 SGHNT, CDR2 YENEEA. Deletions cut 3 bases from V and 7 bases from J, with 12 bases between. The CDR3 runs to 13 residues. The CDR3 bases are TGTGCCAGCAGCTTCTACGCCCCATATGAAGCTTTCTTT. It yields the protein CASSFYAPYEAFF.

The chain couples TRBV28 to TRBJ2-7, with TRBD1 matching over 11 bases. The germline CDR1 and CDR2 sequences are MDHEN and SYDVKM. The CDR3 consists of 15 residues. The junction had 10 bases not matched to a gene; V was cut back by 7 bases and J by 5 bases. CDR3 DNA: TGTGCCAGCACCACTCCCGGGACAGGGGGTCACGAGCAGTACTTC. Protein: CASTTPGTGGHEQYF.

This chain joins TRBV7-8 and TRBJ2-7, with 7 bases matching TRBD1. The germline V gene encodes CDR1 SGHVS and CDR2 FQNEAQ. CDR3 length: 14 residues. V was pared by 4 bases and J by 4 bases, with 7 bases of the junction left unmatched. This CDR3 reads CASSSAGTVYEQYF. CDR3 bases: TGTGCCAGCAGCTCTGCCGGGACAGTATACGAGCAGTACTTC.

The V and J genes are TRBV20-1 and TRBJ2-1; TRBD2 aligns across 13 bases. V lost 5 bases and J lost 2; bases outside the gene matches: 3. The germline CDR1 and CDR2 sequences are DFQATT and SNEGSKA (reference sequence). The CDR3 length is 15 residues. The CDR3 region is CSAGLAGDAYNEQFF. Written as DNA, the CDR3 is TGCAGTGCTGGACTAGCGGGAGACGCCTACAATGAGCAGTTCTTC.

The V gene is TRBV12-3 or TRBV12-4, the J gene TRBJ1-1; maybe TRBD1 (5 bases). CDR3 length: 14 amino acids. Trimming removed 3 bases from V and 4 bases from J, with 12 bases in between. The CDR3 coding sequence is TGTGCCAGCAGTTTTTCAGGGCCGAGCACTGAAGCTTTCTTT. It is translated as CASSFSGPSTEAFF.

The chain recombines TRBV6-1 with TRBJ1-5; D gene ambiguous. Trimming stripped 0 bases from V and 0 bases from J, with 12 bases between. This CDR3 has 17 amino acids. In germline, CDR1 is MNHNS, CDR2 SASEGT. The CDR3 region has the DNA TGTGCCAGCAGTGAAGCCCTGCGCTACTATAGCAATCAGCCCCAGCATTTT. Amino acids: CASSEALRYYSNQPQHF.